The 25 T cell receptor beta chains in this list originate from one sample, sequenced in a study of post-analysis software for immune sequencing data. Study-level points and caveats: Controls showed lower frequencies than patients for roughly five TRBV segments, and TRBV5-6, TRBV5-1 and TRBV20-1 were among these.

Tagging with unique molecular identifiers was a feature of the TCR beta cDNA libraries. TCRdb reprocessed the PCR reads with MiXCR, giving one entry per CDR3 protein. The repertoire includes around 710,000 distinct CDR3 sequences, under 60% of them detected once, and roughly 5% sits in the top ten. No antigens are known for them. Sample: blood. The source is a girl aged 5 to 17 with multiple sclerosis.

The chain links TRBV5-1 to TRBJ2-5, with 7 bases aligning to TRBD2. The CDR3 consists of 17 residues. Per the germline V gene, CDR1 is SGHRS and CDR2 is YFSETQ. Trimming removed 0 bases from V and 4 bases from J; junction bases left unmatched: 12. CDR3 loop: CASSLGRGGGPRETQYF. The CDR3 bases are TGCGCCAGCAGCTTGGGCCGTGGGGGGGGACCCCGAGAGACCCAGTACTTC.

This sequence joins TRBV29-1 and TRBJ1-2; unclear D gene. The CDR3 consists of 13 residues. The V gene lost 4 bases and the J gene lost 4 bases, with 13 bases spanning the gap. Per the germline V gene, CDR1 is SQVTM and CDR2 is ANQGSEA. CDR3: CSVVPIGSYGYTF. CDR3 DNA sequence: TGCAGCGTTGTCCCCATCGGTTCCTATGGCTACACCTTC.

This clonotype was seen only a few times. The V and J genes are TRBV20-1 and TRBJ2-5, with D perhaps matching TRBD2 (6 bases). Germline CDR1 reads DFQATT; CDR2 reads SNEGSKA (reference sequence). The CDR3 consists of 14 residues. The germline V and J ends were trimmed by 3 bases and 2 bases, with 13 bases remaining between them. CDR3 sequence (DNA): TGCAGTGCTAGCCCCGGACTAACGCAAGAGACCCAGTACTTC. Its translation: CSASPGLTQETQYF.

The chain joins TRBV3-1 to TRBJ2-1; D possibly corresponds to TRBD2 (6 bases). In germline, CDR1 is LGHDT, CDR2 YNNKEL (reference sequence). The ends were cut back, 0 bases at V and 9 bases at J, with 15 bases in the middle. This CDR3 is 15 amino acids long. The CDR3 region has the DNA TGTGCCAGCAGCCAAGATAAGCTCGGAGGGCGTGAGCAGTTCTTC. This encodes CASSQDKLGGREQFF.

The chain joins TRBV9 to TRBJ2-3; D is possibly TRBD1 (5 bases). Per germline, CDR1 SGDLS and CDR2 YYNGEE. Deletions cut 3 bases from V and 5 bases from J, with 10 bases between. The CDR3 has 13 residues. The CDR3 DNA is TGTGCCAGCAGCGACAGGAGTAAAGATACGCAGTATTTT. Its protein product is CASSDRSKDTQYF.

CDR3 in DNA: TGTGCCAGCAAAAGAGGGCGGGAGGGCCTCAATGAGCAGTTCTTC. Residues: CASKRGREGLNEQFF. The rearrangement uses TRBV6-5 and TRBJ2-1; 9 bases match TRBD2. The CDR3 loop spans 15 amino acids. Germline V gives CDR1 MNHEY, CDR2 SVGAGI. With 7 bases clipped from V and 6 bases from J, the junction kept 10 bases outside the gene matches.

The chain uses TRBV24-1 and TRBJ1-2, with 9 bases aligning to TRBD1. The J segment lost 6 bases and the V segment lost 4 bases, leaving 5 bases of the junction unmatched. The CDR3 runs to 14 residues. CDR1 KGHDR and CDR2 SFDVKD come from the germline V gene. CDR3 region: CATSEDGQGNGYTF. The CDR3 nucleotides are TGTGCCACCAGTGAGGACGGACAGGGGAATGGCTACACCTTC.

V is TRBV12-3 or TRBV12-4 and J is TRBJ1-5; no reliable D call. CDR3 length: 15 amino acids. Trimming left V 1 base short and J 7 bases short, with 14 bases between. The CDR3 nucleotides read TGTGCCAGCAGTTTAGGACCGGGCCTCTCCCAGCCCCAGCATTTT. This gives the protein CASSLGPGLSQPQHF.

This clonotype was observed a handful of times. This CDR3 is CASSNRTGGVTEAFF. The CDR3 DNA reads TGCGCCAGCAGCAACCGAACAGGGGGCGTTACTGAAGCTTTCTTT. The chain has TRBV5-1 and TRBJ1-1; 9 nucleotides agree with TRBD1. The CDR3 is made up of 15 amino acids. Germline CDR1 and CDR2: SGHRS and YFSETQ. V shed 4 bases and J 5 bases; nucleotides not matched to a gene: 9. The variable domain in full, completed from reference TRBV5-1 and TRBJ1-1, reads KAGVTQTPRYLIKTRGQQVTLSCSPISGHRSVSWYQQTPGQGLQFLFEYFSETQRNKGNFPGRFSGRQFSNSRSEMNVSTLELGDSALYLCASSNRTGGVTEAFFGQGTRLTVV.

The chain recombines TRBV10-3 with TRBJ2-7; D gene ambiguous. Trimming cost V 7 bases and J 0 bases, with 7 bases left between them. The CDR3 has 12 residues. Germline-derived CDR1 and CDR2 are ENHRY and SYGVKD. Here the CDR3 reads CAITSSSYEQYF. The CDR3 nucleotides read TGTGCCATCACGTCCAGCTCCTACGAGCAGTACTTC.

V is TRBV5-1 and J is TRBJ2-5, with 12 bases matching TRBD1. The end of the DNA fits TRBJ2-7 better, so the J call may be wrong. The CDR3 is 17 amino acids. Germline V gives CDR1 SGHRS, CDR2 YFSETQ. CDR3: CASSLDPGTGGFYEQYF. In nucleotides, the CDR3 is TGCGCCAGCAGCTTGGATCCCGGGACAGGGGGCTTCTACGAGCAGTACTTC.

This clonotype was seen a single time. V and J are TRBV19 and TRBJ1-5, with TRBD1 matching over 8 bases. The CDR3 totals 15 residues. The germline CDR1 and CDR2 sequences are LNHDA and SQIVND (reference sequence). Trimming removed 5 bases from V and 5 bases from J; junction bases left unmatched: 8. CDR3 in amino acids: CASSSTGEPHQPQHF. Here the CDR3 DNA reads TGTGCCAGTAGTTCGACAGGGGAACCCCATCAGCCCCAGCATTTT.

This clonotype appeared a single time. The chain employs TRBV18 and TRBJ2-3; D unresolved. Looked up from germline, CDR1 is KGHSH and CDR2 is LQKENI. This CDR3 is 15 amino acids long. V was cut by 3 bases and J by 2 bases, with 12 bases left in between. CDR3 loop: CASSPPDEFTDTQYF. Written as DNA, the CDR3 is TGTGCCAGCTCACCTCCGGACGAGTTCACAGATACGCAGTATTTT.

The rearrangement links TRBV5-1 to TRBJ2-1; TRBD2 might be the D (7 bases). Germline loops: CDR1 SGHRS, CDR2 YFSETQ. This CDR3 spans 17 amino acids. The V end lost 2 bases, the J end lost 2 bases, and 17 bases lay between the germline ends. The CDR3 DNA sequence: TGCGCCAGCAGCTTCTTAGGGGGAGGGAGTACCTACAATGAGCAGTTCTTC. Its protein is CASSFLGGGSTYNEQFF.

The J gene is TRBJ2-7, the V gene TRBV20-1, with 11 positions matching TRBD2. CDR1 is DFQATT and CDR2 is SNEGSKA in the germline V gene (reference sequence). J was trimmed by 7 bases and V by 1 base; bases with no gene match: 9. The CDR3 spans 15 residues. The CDR3 spells CSARVLAGGRGEQYF. CDR3 nucleotide sequence: TGCAGTGCTAGAGTCTTAGCGGGAGGGCGGGGTGAGCAGTACTTC.

Notes on this clonotype: An end of the junction differs from the germline gene, which may be a read error. Here the CDR3 reads CVSREHGNTGELFF. As DNA, the CDR3 is TGTGTCAGCAGGGAGCACGGAAACACCGGGGAGCTGTTTTTT. V is TRBV12-3 or TRBV12-4 and J is TRBJ2-2, with D perhaps assigned TRBD1 or TRBD2 (5 bases each). The CDR3 length is 14 residues.

A few counts support this clonotype. CDR3 sequence (DNA): TGTGCCAGCAGTTACGAAGCGGGCCCCTCCTACGAGCAGTACTTC. Translated, it gives CASSYEAGPSYEQYF. The chain has TRBV6-5 and TRBJ2-7, with D perhaps matching TRBD2 (6 bases). With 2 bases removed from V and 0 bases from J, the gap between germline ends came to 11 bases. CDR1 and CDR2 (germline): MNHEY, SVGAGI. The CDR3 totals 15 residues.

This clonotype was detected a few times. The chain employs TRBV9 and TRBJ2-1; the match to TRBD2 covers 15 bases. CDR1 SGDLS and CDR2 YYNGEE come from the germline V gene. There are 16 residues in the CDR3. V was clipped by 2 bases and J by 8 bases; unmatched bases: 5. DNA for the CDR3: TGTGCCAGCAGCGTTATGGGGACTAGCGGGAGGTATGAGCAGTTCTTC. Protein product: CASSVMGTSGRYEQFF.

The chain couples TRBV9 to TRBJ2-7, with 9 positions matching TRBD1. Trimming took 0 bases from V and 5 from J; bases not matched to a gene: 3. This CDR3 is 14 amino acids long. Germline assignment: CDR1 SGDLS and CDR2 YYNGEE. CDR3: CASSVEDRGDEQYF. The CDR3, as DNA: TGTGCCAGCAGCGTAGAGGACAGGGGCGACGAGCAGTACTTC.

The V gene is TRBV20-1, the J gene TRBJ2-5; 10 nucleotides align to TRBD2. The better agreement between TRBJ2-7 and the DNA end casts doubt on the J call. Per germline, CDR1 DFQATT and CDR2 SNEGSKA (reference sequence). CDR3 length: 16 amino acids. The CDR3 loop reads CSARDRRAGGPLEQYF. For the CDR3, the DNA is TGCAGTGCTAGAGATCGGAGAGCGGGAGGGCCGCTCGAGCAGTACTTC.

DNA for the CDR3: TGTGCCAGCAGTGTTTGGCAGGGTCAAGAGACCCAGTACTTC. Translating gives CASSVWQGQETQYF. This sequence joins TRBV2 and TRBJ2-5; D may be TRBD1 (5 bases). The germline V gene encodes CDR1 SNHLY and CDR2 FYNNEI. Deletions cut 4 bases from V and 2 bases from J, with 11 bases between. The CDR3 consists of 14 residues.

The sample holds a few counts of this clonotype. The V call is TRBV9, the J call TRBJ2-7, with D hard to call. This CDR3 has 15 amino acids. CDR1 and CDR2 (germline): SGDLS, YYNGEE. V dropped 3 bases and J dropped 2 bases, with 15 bases sitting between them. DNA of the CDR3: TGTGCCAGCAGCGCCCAGGCGAAACTAACCTACGAGCAGTACTTC. Protein: CASSAQAKLTYEQYF.

The chain combines TRBV6-2 or TRBV6-3 with TRBJ2-7, with D perhaps TRBD2 (5 bases). Trimming cost V 2 bases and J 3 bases, with 8 bases left between them. CDR1 is MNHEY, CDR2 SVGEGT, per germline. CDR3 length: 13 amino acids. CDR3 DNA sequence: TGTGCCAGCAGTTACGGACTCCGCTACGAGCAGTACTTC. Translation: CASSYGLRYEQYF.

This clonotype was recorded a few times. This sequence joins TRBV28 and TRBJ2-7, with TRBD1 as a possible D gene (6 bases). Trimming removed 7 bases at V and 9 bases at J, with 19 bases between. CDR3 size: 13 residues. Germline-derived CDR1 and CDR2 are MDHEN and SYDVKM. The CDR3 DNA reads as TGTGCCAGCAAAGGACAGACTTACGAGGGGCAGTACTTC. Translating it yields CASKGQTYEGQYF.

The chain combines TRBV20-1 with TRBJ2-1; 9 bases fit TRBD2. CDR1 is DFQATT, CDR2 SNEGSKA, per germline (reference sequence). The junction had 12 bases not matched to a gene; V was cut back by 0 bases and J by 6 bases. This CDR3 has 17 amino acids. As DNA, the CDR3 is TGCAGTGCTAGAGATCGAGGGATAGCGGGAGCTCTCAATGAGCAGTTCTTC. Its translation: CSARDRGIAGALNEQFF.